The 30 T cell receptor beta chains below all came from one sample that was sequenced in a study of T-cell memory formation after mild COVID-19. MiXCR, applied by TCRdb to the 5' RACE reads, yields one record per CDR3 protein. In the table there are approximately 260,000 distinct CDR3 sequences, roughly 15% of which are singletons. Sequencing was carried out using PBMCs or a T cell subset sorted from them (not recorded which). The receptor source for this set is a man aged 18 to 29 who had mild COVID-19 (a few samples of this study predate the infection). Cell type and time point are not known.

The chain couples TRBV6-6 to TRBJ1-1, with a possible D match to TRBD1 (5 bases). The CDR3 spans 17 residues. The V end was cut by 0 bases, the J end by 5 bases, with 19 bases between. CDR1 is MNHNY and CDR2 is SVGAGI in the germline V gene (reference sequence). Here the CDR3 reads CASSYSNSGTGGTEAFF. In DNA form, the CDR3 reads TGTGCCAGCAGTTACTCAAATTCAGGGACTGGGGGGACTGAAGCTTTCTTT.

This clonotype was recorded a few times. The V gene is TRBV7-2, the J gene TRBJ2-3; a weak D match, TRBD2 (6 bases). Germline V CDR1 and CDR2: SGHTA, FQGNSA. This CDR3 has 16 amino acids. Trimming cost V 5 bases and J 2 bases, with 17 bases left between them. The CDR3 is CASSPWGRLATDTQYF. Written as DNA, the CDR3 is TGTGCCAGCAGCCCGTGGGGGAGGCTAGCCACAGATACGCAGTATTTT.

The V call is TRBV12-3 or TRBV12-4, the J call TRBJ1-2; D unresolved. The length of the CDR3 is 14 residues. V lost 3 bases to trimming and J lost 0 bases, with 8 bases between them. The CDR3 DNA reads TGTGCCAGCAGTTTCCTACCTTCTAACTATGGCTACACCTTC. Residues: CASSFLPSNYGYTF.

The gene calls are TRBV7-2 and TRBJ2-2; D gene unclear. Germline assignment: CDR1 SGHTA and CDR2 FQGNSA. Trimming shortened V by 1 base and J by 7 bases, and 10 bases separated the two germline ends. The CDR3 has 14 residues. CDR3 sequence (DNA): TGTGCCAGCAGCTTAGGACCCTTTGACGGGGAGCTGTTTTTT. Translated: CASSLGPFDGELFF.

In its sample, this clonotype was seen a few times. The V gene is TRBV5-7, the J gene TRBJ2-7; D might be TRBD2 (5 bases). TRBV5-7 belongs to the ORF category, with a function that is uncertain. Trimming took off 7 bases at V and 3 bases at J, with 14 bases between the two ends. The CDR3 contains 13 residues. CDR3 nucleotides: TGTGCCAGCGTGATCCCGGGATGCTACGAGCAGTACGTC. Its protein product is CASVIPGCYEQYV.

This clonotype was seen only a few times. The chain has TRBV20-1 and TRBJ2-5; 11 positions match TRBD2. This CDR3 has 15 residues. Germline values: CDR1 DFQATT, CDR2 SNEGSKA (reference sequence). The ends lost 2 bases at V and 0 bases at J; junction bases unmatched: 2. CDR3 bases: TGCAGTGCTAGACTAGCGGGGGGCGACCAAGAGACCCAGTACTTC. This codes for CSARLAGGDQETQYF.

This clonotype was counted only a few times. The chain combines TRBV7-2 with TRBJ1-5, with D perhaps matching TRBD1 (5 bases). Trimming removed 5 bases at V and 10 bases at J, with 21 bases between. Germline V lookup: CDR1 SGHTA, CDR2 FQGNSA. The CDR3 is made up of 15 amino acids. CDR3 protein: CASSLIPGLQEPQHF. CDR3 sequence (DNA): TGTGCCAGCAGCCTTATTCCAGGGTTACAGGAACCCCAGCATTTT.

The rearrangement joins TRBV12-3 or TRBV12-4 to TRBJ2-5; D unresolved. V was shortened by 7 bases and J by 2 bases, with 11 bases between the two germline ends. This CDR3 region has 13 residues. This CDR3 is CASTMRRQETQYF. For the CDR3, the DNA is TGTGCCAGCACCATGAGACGGCAAGAGACCCAGTACTTC.

Of note for this clonotype: Compared with germline, one end of the junction differs, possibly owing to a read error. The chain uses TRBV29-1 and TRBJ2-2; 8 nucleotides line up with TRBD2. This CDR3 is 12 amino acids long. Germline-derived CDR1 and CDR2 are SQVTM and ANQGSEA. CDR3 region: CSVSLSGGVLFF. DNA of the CDR3: TGCAGCGTTTCCCTCTCGGGGGGGGTGCTGTTTTTT.

The chain has TRBV28 and TRBJ1-1, with D maybe TRBD1 (5 bases). Germline CDR1 MDHEN, CDR2 SYDVKM. V was trimmed by 6 bases and J by 1 base, leaving 15 bases between them. CDR3 length equals 15 residues. The DNA of the CDR3 is TGTGCCAGCAGCCCATTCAGTGGGGGGAACACTGAAGCTTTCTTT. Translation gives CASSPFSGGNTEAFF. Based on the CDR3 plus reference TRBV28 and TRBJ1-1, the full variable domain is DVKVTQSSRYLVKRTGEKVFLECVQDMDHENMFWYRQDPGLGLRLIYFSYDVKMKEKGDIPEGYSVSREKKERFSLILESASTNQTSMYLCASSPFSGGNTEAFFGQGTRLTVV.

This chain links TRBV7-2 with TRBJ2-5; TRBD2 matches at 11 bases. Trimming cost V 4 bases and J 6 bases; bases outside gene matches: 13. Germline V lookup: CDR1 SGHTA, CDR2 FQGNSA. The CDR3 is made up of 17 amino acids. CDR3 nucleotides: TGTGCCAGCAGCTCGCCGCTAGCGGGGGGTCCTAAGAAGACCCAGTACTTC. The encoded protein is CASSSPLAGGPKKTQYF.

This clonotype was observed a few times. CDR3 bases: TGTGCCAGCAGAAAAACCTTAGCGGGGGGGTTGGAGACCCAGTACTTC. Translated, it gives CASRKTLAGGLETQYF. The chain is built from TRBV6-6 and TRBJ2-5; 11 bases align to TRBD2. This CDR3 is built from 16 residues. The trim removed 6 bases at V and 5 bases at J, leaving 11 bases unmatched. Germline assignment: CDR1 MNHNY and CDR2 SVGAGI (reference sequence).

This clonotype was observed at least ten times. V and J are TRBV7-2 and TRBJ2-1, with D possibly being TRBD1 (6 bases). CDR3 length: 14 residues. V was pared by 6 bases and J by 6 bases, with 15 bases between. Looked up from germline, CDR1 is SGHTA and CDR2 is FQGNSA. In DNA form, the CDR3 reads TGTGCCAGCAGTCGGGACAACGGTCGCAATGAGCAGTTCTTC. This gives the protein CASSRDNGRNEQFF.

The chain uses TRBV18 and TRBJ2-7; D assignment may be TRBD1 or TRBD2 (6 bases each). V was pared by 2 bases and J by 1 base, with 12 bases between. The CDR3 has 15 residues. The germline V gene encodes CDR1 KGHSH and CDR2 LQKENI. In nucleotides, the CDR3 is TGTGCCAGCTCACCAAGGGGGAGGCGGTCCTACGAGCAGTACGTC. Translating it yields CASSPRGRRSYEQYV.

This clonotype was observed many times. The chain employs TRBV10-3 and TRBJ2-3; D assignment may be TRBD1 or TRBD2 (7 bases each). The CDR3 totals 13 residues. V gave up 7 bases and J gave up 6 bases, with 14 bases separating them. Germline V lookup: CDR1 ENHRY, CDR2 SYGVKD. The CDR3 spells CAITPGGVDTQYF. The CDR3 DNA follows: TGTGCCATCACGCCAGGGGGGGTGGATACGCAGTATTTT.

The chain couples TRBV18 to TRBJ2-7; D unresolved. Germline CDR1 is KGHSH and CDR2 is LQKENI. This CDR3 contains 12 residues. Trimming stripped 5 bases from V and 3 bases from J, with 8 bases between. The CDR3 DNA reads TGTGCCAGCTCAGGGGTCGGCTACGAGCAGTACGTC. This sequence encodes CASSGVGYEQYV.

This chain uses TRBV14 with TRBJ1-2; TRBD1 agrees at 7 bases. Germline V gene sequence: CDR1 SGHDN, CDR2 FVKESK. This CDR3 region has 15 residues. V trimming: 1 base; J trimming: 5 bases; junction bases outside the gene matches: 7. The CDR3 here is CASSQGTGRFYGYTF. DNA for the CDR3: TGTGCCAGCAGCCAAGGGACAGGCCGATTTTATGGCTACACCTTC.

This chain links TRBV3-1 with TRBJ2-1, with D uncertain. The germline V gene has CDR1 LGHDT and CDR2 YNNKEL (reference sequence). The CDR3 spans 13 residues. The V end was cut by 2 bases, the J end by 2 bases, with 4 bases between. CDR3 sequence (DNA): TGTGCCAGCAGCCAAATGACCTACAATGAGCAGTTCTTC. Amino acids: CASSQMTYNEQFF.

This clonotype was counted at least ten times. CDR3 protein: CASSWTSYSYNEQFF. The DNA for the CDR3 is TGCGCCAGCAGTTGGACTTCATACTCCTACAATGAGCAGTTCTTC. The rearrangement joins TRBV4-3 to TRBJ2-1; perhaps TRBD2 as D (5 bases). The CDR3 contains 15 residues. Germline V gene data show CDR1 as LGHNA and CDR2 as YSLEER. The ends were cut back, 6 bases at V and 0 bases at J, with 12 bases in the middle.

This clonotype was observed a handful of times. This rearrangement joins TRBV7-2 to TRBJ2-1; the D gene could be TRBD1 or TRBD2 (5 bases each). Between the trimmed V and J ends, which lost 0 bases and 6 bases, there was a span of 12 bases. This CDR3 region has 15 residues. CDR1 is SGHTA and CDR2 is FQGNSA in the germline V gene. CDR3 region: CASSLAGVVGNEQFF. CDR3 coding DNA: TGTGCCAGCAGCTTAGCGGGGGTGGTGGGCAATGAGCAGTTCTTC. Based on the CDR3 plus reference TRBV7-2 and TRBJ2-1, the full variable domain is GAGVSQSPSNKVTEKGKDVELRCDPISGHTALYWYRQSLGQGLEFLIYFQGNSAPDKSGLPSDRFSAERTGGSVSTLTIQRTQQEDSAVYLCASSLAGVVGNEQFFGPGTRLTVL.

The chain uses TRBV5-6 and TRBJ2-5; D may be TRBD2 (5 bases). Trimming stripped 5 bases from V and 0 bases from J, with 17 bases between. From germline, CDR1 is SGHDT and CDR2 YYEEEE. This CDR3 is built from 16 residues. In DNA, the CDR3 is TGTGCCAGCAGTCTTGGATTATCGGGGTACCAAGAGACCCAGTACTTC. It codes for CASSLGLSGYQETQYF.

Only a few counts were recorded for this clonotype. The chain couples TRBV7-2 to TRBJ2-7, with D perhaps assigned TRBD1 or TRBD2 (5 bases each). This CDR3 contains 13 residues. Looked up from germline, CDR1 is SGHTA and CDR2 is FQGNSA. Between the trimmed V and J ends, which lost 0 bases and 2 bases, there was a span of 5 bases. This CDR3 reads CASSLAGAYEQYF. The CDR3 coding sequence is TGTGCCAGCAGCTTAGCGGGGGCCTACGAGCAGTACTTC.

In DNA form, the CDR3 reads TGTGCCAGTAGTATAGCCCCCGGCGATTCACCCCTCCACTTT. Translating it yields CASSIAPGDSPLHF. The V gene is TRBV19, the J gene TRBJ1-6; D ambiguous. There are 14 residues in the CDR3. Trimming took 1 base from V and 8 from J, leaving 9 bases between them. The germline gives CDR1 LNHDA, CDR2 SQIVND (reference sequence).

The chain links TRBV6-5 to TRBJ2-3, with D unresolved. The CDR3 runs to 15 residues. Germline CDR1 is MNHEY and CDR2 is SVGAGI. V dropped 0 bases and J dropped 4 bases, with 11 bases sitting between them. The CDR3 nucleotides are TGTGCCAGCAGTTACTCCTACGCTGCGGCAGATACGCAGTATTTT. It encodes CASSYSYAAADTQYF.

The rearrangement joins TRBV6-2 or TRBV6-3 to TRBJ2-1; D remains ambiguous. The V gene lost 4 bases and the J gene lost 9 bases, with 10 bases spanning the gap. This CDR3 is 12 amino acids long. Germline V lookup: CDR1 MNHEY, CDR2 SVGEGT. The DNA for the CDR3 is TGTGCCAGCAGTTCTCGGATCACTGAGCAGTTCTTC. Its protein is CASSSRITEQFF.

The V and J genes are TRBV7-2 and TRBJ2-1; 7 bases line up with TRBD1. Losses at the gene ends were 7 bases for V and 6 bases for J; bases not matched to a gene: 6. Germline-derived CDR1 and CDR2 are SGHTA and FQGNSA. This CDR3 contains 13 residues. CDR3 coding DNA: TGTGCCAGCAAACGACAGGGTATCAATGAGCAGTTCTTC. It is translated as CASKRQGINEQFF.

The gene calls are TRBV3-1 and TRBJ1-1; D is uncertain. Germline V gene sequence: CDR1 LGHDT, CDR2 YNNKEL (reference sequence). The CDR3 sequence is 11 residues long. V lost 1 base, J lost 11 bases, and 8 bases lay in between. In nucleotides, the CDR3 is TGTGCCAGCAGCCAAGGGATTACGGCTTTCTTT. As protein: CASSQGITAFF.

The chain carries TRBV7-2 and TRBJ1-2; D is perhaps TRBD1 (6 bases). The CDR3 sequence is 15 residues long. V dropped 5 bases and J dropped 3 bases, with 16 bases sitting between them. Germline CDR1 is SGHTA and CDR2 is FQGNSA. CDR3 nucleotide sequence: TGTGCCAGCAGCAGATTACAGGGAGGGGACTATGGCTACACCTTC. This sequence encodes CASSRLQGGDYGYTF.

This clonotype was counted only a few times. The chain combines TRBV25-1 with TRBJ2-5; 7 positions match TRBD1. V was clipped by 7 bases and J by 4 bases; unmatched bases: 12. The CDR3 has 15 residues. Germline V gene lookup returns CDR1 MGHDK and CDR2 SYGVNS. CDR3 DNA: TGTGCCAGCACCCGGGCAACAGGGGCCGGAGAGACCCAGTACTTC. This sequence encodes CASTRATGAGETQYF.

This clonotype was seen a handful of times. V is TRBV7-9 and J is TRBJ2-6; the D is unclear. V lost 1 base and J 3 bases, leaving 10 bases between the germline ends. CDR3 length equals 16 residues. The germline CDR1 and CDR2 sequences are SEHNR and FQNEAQ (reference sequence). The CDR3 region has the DNA TGTGCCAGCAGCTTAGGCTATACGGTTGGGGCCAACGTCCTGACTTTC. Its translation is CASSLGYTVGANVLTF.